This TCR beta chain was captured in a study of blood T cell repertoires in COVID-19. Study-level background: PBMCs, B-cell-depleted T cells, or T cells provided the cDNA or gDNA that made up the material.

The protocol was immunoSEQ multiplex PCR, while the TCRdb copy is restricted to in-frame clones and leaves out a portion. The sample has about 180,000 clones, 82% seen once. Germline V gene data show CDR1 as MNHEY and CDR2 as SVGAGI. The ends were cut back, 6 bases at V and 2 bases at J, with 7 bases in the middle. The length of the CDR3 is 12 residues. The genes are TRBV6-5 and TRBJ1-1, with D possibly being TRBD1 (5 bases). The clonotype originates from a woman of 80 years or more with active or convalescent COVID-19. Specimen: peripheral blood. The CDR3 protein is CASSDRNTEAFF. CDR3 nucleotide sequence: TGTGCCAGCAGCGACAGAAACACTGAAGCTTTCTTT.